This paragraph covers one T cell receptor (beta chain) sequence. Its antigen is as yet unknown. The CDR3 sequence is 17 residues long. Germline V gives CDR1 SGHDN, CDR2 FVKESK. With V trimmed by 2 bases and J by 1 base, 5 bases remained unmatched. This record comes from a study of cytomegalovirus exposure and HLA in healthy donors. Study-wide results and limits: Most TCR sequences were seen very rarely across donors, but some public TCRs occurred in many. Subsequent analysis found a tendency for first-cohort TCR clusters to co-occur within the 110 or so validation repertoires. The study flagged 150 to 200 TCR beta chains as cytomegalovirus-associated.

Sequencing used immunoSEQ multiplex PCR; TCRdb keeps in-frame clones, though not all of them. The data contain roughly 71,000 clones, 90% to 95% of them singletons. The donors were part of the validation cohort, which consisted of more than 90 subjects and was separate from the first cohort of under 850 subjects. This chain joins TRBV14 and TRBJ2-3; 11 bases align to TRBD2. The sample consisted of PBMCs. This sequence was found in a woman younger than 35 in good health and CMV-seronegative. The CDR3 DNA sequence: TGTGCCAGCAGCCAACGACTAGCGGGGAGCGGCACAGATACGCAGTATTTT. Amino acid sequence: CASSQRLAGSGTDTQYF.